This record looks at one T cell receptor (beta chain) sequence and its context. The record originates from a study of blood T cell repertoires in COVID-19. Repertoires were generated with immunoSEQ multiplex PCR, while TCRdb's copy carries only in-frame clones and drops some. This repertoire shows a few hundred thousand clones, roughly 84% found once; its top ten account for approximately 20%. The CDR3 has 13 residues. Germline assignment: CDR1 LNHNV and CDR2 YYDKDF (reference sequence). The germline V and J ends were trimmed by 0 bases and 7 bases, with 10 bases remaining between them. The TCR sequence derives from a young man with active or convalescent COVID-19. The chain recombines TRBV15 with TRBJ2-7; no firm D call. Input material: peripheral blood. The DNA for the CDR3 is TGTGCCACCAGCAGAGAGGTTGCTCAGGAGCAGTACTTC. Encoded protein: CATSREVAQEQYF. The complete variable domain, with remaining parts taken from reference TRBV15 and TRBJ2-7, reads DAMVIQNPRYQVTQFGKPVTLSCSQTLNHNVMYWYQQKSSQAPKLLFHYYDKDFNNEADTPDNFQSRRPNTSFCFLDIRSPGLGDTAMYLCATSREVAQEQYFGPGTRLTVT.